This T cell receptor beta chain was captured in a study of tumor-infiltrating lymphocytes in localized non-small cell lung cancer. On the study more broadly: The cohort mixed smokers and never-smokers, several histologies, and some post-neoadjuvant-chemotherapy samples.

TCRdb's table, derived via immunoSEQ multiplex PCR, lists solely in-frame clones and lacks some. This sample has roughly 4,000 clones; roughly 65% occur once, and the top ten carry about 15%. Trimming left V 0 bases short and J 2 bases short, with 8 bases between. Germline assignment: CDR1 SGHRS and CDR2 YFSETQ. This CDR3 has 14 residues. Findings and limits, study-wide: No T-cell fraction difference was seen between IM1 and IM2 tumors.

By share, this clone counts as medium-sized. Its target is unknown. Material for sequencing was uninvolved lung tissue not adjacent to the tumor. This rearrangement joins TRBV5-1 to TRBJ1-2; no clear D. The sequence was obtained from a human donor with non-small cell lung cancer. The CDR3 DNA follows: TGCGCCAGCAGCTTGGAGACACCGAACTATGGCTACACCTTC. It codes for CASSLETPNYGYTF.